The clone carrying this T cell receptor beta chain was seen a handful of times. What it binds is unknown. cDNA molecules, individually, were tagged with unique molecular identifiers. MiXCR, run by TCRdb on the 5' RACE reads, gives a single entry per CDR3 protein. The sample gives about 50,000 distinct CDR3 sequences, roughly 6.1% of which show up once; around 7% is in the top ten. V lost 4 bases, J lost 4 bases, and 20 bases lay in between. The CDR3 is 16 amino acids. Per germline, CDR1 SGHKS and CDR2 YYEKEE (reference sequence). This specimen belongs to a study of early T cells in non-severe SARS-CoV-2 infection. Study summary: Bulk RNA from unsorted whole blood was sequenced; chains were unpaired.

Study-wide findings and caveats: The VDJdb matching leaned toward anti-spike CD8 responses and overlooked private and CD4 specificities.

The chain uses TRBV5-5 and TRBJ1-1, with unresolved D. The TCR was taken from an adult who was a healthcare worker with PCR-confirmed SARS-CoV-2 infection or an uninfected control (not recorded which). Material: whole blood, obtained at baseline. CDR3 DNA sequence: TGTGCCAGCAGCCCCCATCCCCGTGGCGGTGGCACTGAAGCTTTCTTT. Its translation is CASSPHPRGGGTEAFF.